The entry below gives a single TCR beta chain sequence along with its context. Sample treatment: oral pan-JAK inhibitor, 5-10 mg twice daily. Peripheral blood samples and lesional scalp punch biopsies were obtained from alopecia areata patients. This sample stems from a study of CD8+ T cells in alopecia areata. Study summary: Those treated were given oral tofacitinib at 5 to 10 mg twice daily. Percentage of affected scalp area was the basis on which treated patients' severity was scored.

The CDR3 is made up of 19 amino acids. Per germline, CDR1 LGHNA and CDR2 YNFKEQ. V lost 2 bases and J lost 0, with 20 bases in between. Extraction of RNA preceded its reverse transcription into cDNA, which served as the sequencing template. Assay used: immunoSEQ multiplex PCR; TCRdb lists only in-frame clones, some missing. The sample lists 150,000 to 200,000 clones; around three fifths were seen once. This TCR was sampled from a human donor with alopecia areata. The rearrangement joins TRBV4-2 to TRBJ1-5; a weak D match, TRBD1 (6 bases). The source material was CD8+ T cells sorted from blood, sampled at week 24, from a patient treated with tofacitinib. The CDR3 sequence: CASSQPPLGTRTSNQPQHF. DNA for the CDR3: TGTGCCAGCAGCCAACCACCCCTGGGGACACGTACTAGCAATCAGCCCCAGCATTTT.